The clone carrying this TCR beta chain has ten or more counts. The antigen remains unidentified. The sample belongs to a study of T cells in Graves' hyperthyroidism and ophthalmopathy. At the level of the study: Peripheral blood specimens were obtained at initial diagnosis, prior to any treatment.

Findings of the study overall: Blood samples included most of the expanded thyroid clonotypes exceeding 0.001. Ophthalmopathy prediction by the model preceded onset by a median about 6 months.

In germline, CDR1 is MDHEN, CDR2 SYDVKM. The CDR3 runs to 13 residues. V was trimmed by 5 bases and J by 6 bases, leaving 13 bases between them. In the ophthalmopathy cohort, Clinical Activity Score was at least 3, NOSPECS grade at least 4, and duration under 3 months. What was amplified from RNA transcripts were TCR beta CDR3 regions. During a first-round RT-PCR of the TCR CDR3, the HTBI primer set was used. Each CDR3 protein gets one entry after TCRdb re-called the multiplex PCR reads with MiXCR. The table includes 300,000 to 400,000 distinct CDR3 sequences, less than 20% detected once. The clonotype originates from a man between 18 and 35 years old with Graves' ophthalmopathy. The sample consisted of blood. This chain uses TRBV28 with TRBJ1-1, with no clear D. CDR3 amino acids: CASSPIRSAEAFF. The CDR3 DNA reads TGTGCCAGCAGTCCCATTCGGAGCGCTGAAGCTTTCTTT.